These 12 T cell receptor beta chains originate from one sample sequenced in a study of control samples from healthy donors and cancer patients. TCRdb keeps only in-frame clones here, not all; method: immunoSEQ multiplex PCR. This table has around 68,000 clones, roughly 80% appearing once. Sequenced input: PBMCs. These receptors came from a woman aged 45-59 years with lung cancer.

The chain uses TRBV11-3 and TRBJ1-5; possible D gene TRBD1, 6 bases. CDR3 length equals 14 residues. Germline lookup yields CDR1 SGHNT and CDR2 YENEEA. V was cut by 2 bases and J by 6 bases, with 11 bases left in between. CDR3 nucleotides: TGTGCCAGCAGCTTACGGCAGGGGAGTCAGCCCCAGCATTTT. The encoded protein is CASSLRQGSQPQHF.

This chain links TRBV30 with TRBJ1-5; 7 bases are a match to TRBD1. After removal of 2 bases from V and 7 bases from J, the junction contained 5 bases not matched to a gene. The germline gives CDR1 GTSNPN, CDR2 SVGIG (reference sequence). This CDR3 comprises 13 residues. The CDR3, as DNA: TGTGCCTGGAGTACACAGGGGTTACAGCCCCAGCATTTT. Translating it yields CAWSTQGLQPQHF.

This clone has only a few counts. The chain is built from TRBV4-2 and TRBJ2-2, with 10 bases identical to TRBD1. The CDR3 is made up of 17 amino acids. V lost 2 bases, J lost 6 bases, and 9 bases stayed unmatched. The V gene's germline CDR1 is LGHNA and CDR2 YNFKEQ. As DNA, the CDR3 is TGTGCCAGCAGCCAAAAAATCCGGGACAGGGGATCCGGGGAGCTGTTTTTT. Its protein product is CASSQKIRDRGSGELFF.

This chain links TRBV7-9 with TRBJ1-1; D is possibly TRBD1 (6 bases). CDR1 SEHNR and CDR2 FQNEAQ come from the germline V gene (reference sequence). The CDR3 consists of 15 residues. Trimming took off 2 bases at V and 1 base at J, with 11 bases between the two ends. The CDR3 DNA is TGTGCCAGCAGCTTATACGGCAGGGGGAACACTGAAGCTTTCTTT. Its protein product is CASSLYGRGNTEAFF.

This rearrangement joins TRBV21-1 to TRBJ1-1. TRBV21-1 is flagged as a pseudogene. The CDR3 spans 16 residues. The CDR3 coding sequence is TGTGCCAGCAGCAAAACGGGGGGGGTTATTGACACTGAAGCTTTCTTT. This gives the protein CASSKTGGVIDTEAFF.

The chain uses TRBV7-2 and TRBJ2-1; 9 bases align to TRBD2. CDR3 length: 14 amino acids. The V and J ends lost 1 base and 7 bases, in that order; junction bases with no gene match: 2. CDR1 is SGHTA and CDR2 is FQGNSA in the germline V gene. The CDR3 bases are TGTGCCAGCAGCTTAGTCCTAGCGGGGAATGAGCAGTTCTTC. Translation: CASSLVLAGNEQFF.

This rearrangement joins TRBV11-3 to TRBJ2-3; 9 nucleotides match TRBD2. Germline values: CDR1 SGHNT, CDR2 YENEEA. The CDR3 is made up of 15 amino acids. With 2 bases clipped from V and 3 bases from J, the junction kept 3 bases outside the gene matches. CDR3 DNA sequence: TGTGCCAGCAGCTTATGGAGCGGGGGGACAGATACGCAGTATTTT. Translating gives CASSLWSGGTDTQYF. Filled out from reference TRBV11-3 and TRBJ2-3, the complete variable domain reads EAGVVQSPRYKIIEKKQPVAFWCNPISGHNTLYWYLQNLGQGPELLIRYENEEAVDDSQLPKDRFSAERLKGVDSTLKIQPAELGDSAVYLCASSLWSGGTDTQYFGPGTRLTVL.

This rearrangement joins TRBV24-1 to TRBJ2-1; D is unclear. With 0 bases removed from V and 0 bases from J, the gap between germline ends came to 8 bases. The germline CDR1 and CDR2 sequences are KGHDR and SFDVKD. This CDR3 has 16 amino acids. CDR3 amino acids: CATSDLETASYNEQFF. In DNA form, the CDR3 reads TGTGCCACCAGTGATTTGGAAACAGCCTCCTACAATGAGCAGTTCTTC.

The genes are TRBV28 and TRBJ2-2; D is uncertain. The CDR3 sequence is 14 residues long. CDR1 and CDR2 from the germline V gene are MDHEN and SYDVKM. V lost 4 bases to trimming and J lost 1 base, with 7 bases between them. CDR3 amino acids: CASSYNRNTGELFF. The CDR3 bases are TGTGCCAGCAGTTACAACAGGAACACCGGGGAGCTGTTTTTT.

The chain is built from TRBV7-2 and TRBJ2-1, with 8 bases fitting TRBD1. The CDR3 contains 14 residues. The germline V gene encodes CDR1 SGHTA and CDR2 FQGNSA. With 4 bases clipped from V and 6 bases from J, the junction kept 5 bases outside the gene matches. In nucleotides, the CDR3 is TGTGCCAGCAGCTCAGGGGGCGTCCTCAATGAGCAGTTCTTC. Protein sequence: CASSSGGVLNEQFF.

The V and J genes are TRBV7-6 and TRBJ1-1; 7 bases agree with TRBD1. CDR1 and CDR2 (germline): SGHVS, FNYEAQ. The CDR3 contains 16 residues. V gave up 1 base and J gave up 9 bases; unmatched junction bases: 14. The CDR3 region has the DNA TGTGCCAGCAGCTTAGAGGGGGCAGGGGACCTCTTTCAAGCTTTCTTT. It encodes CASSLEGAGDLFQAFF.

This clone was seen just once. CDR3 residues: CASSWGGGVYEQYF. As DNA, the CDR3 is TGCGCCAGCAGCTGGGGCGGGGGCGTTTACGAGCAGTACTTC. The gene calls are TRBV5-1 and TRBJ2-7; maybe TRBD2 (7 bases). The CDR3 length is 14 residues. Germline CDR1 reads SGHRS; CDR2 reads YFSETQ. V lost 3 bases, J lost 4 bases, and 14 bases lay in between.